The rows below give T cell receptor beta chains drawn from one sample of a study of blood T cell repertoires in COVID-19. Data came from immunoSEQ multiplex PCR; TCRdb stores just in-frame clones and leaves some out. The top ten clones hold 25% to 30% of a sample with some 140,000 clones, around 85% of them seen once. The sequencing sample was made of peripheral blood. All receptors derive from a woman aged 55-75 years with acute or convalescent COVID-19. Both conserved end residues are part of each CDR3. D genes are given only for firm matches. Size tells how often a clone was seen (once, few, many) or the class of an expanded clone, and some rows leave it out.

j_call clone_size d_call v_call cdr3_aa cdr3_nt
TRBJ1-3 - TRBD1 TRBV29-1 CSARGDTSGGAGNTIYF TGCAGCGCCCGAGGGGATACGTCAGGGGGCGCAGGAAACACCATATATTTT
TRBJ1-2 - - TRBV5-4 CASKELAGANYGYTF TGTGCCAGCAAGGAATTGGCAGGGGCTAACTATGGCTACACCTTC
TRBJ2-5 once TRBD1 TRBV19 CASSILGQGKETQYF TGTGCCAGTAGTATCCTGGGACAGGGAAAAGAGACCCAGTACTTC
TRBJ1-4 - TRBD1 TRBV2 CASTRQGNEKLFF TGTGCCAGCACCCGACAGGGGAATGAAAAACTGTTTTTT
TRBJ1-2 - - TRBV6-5 CASRGVPSLYGYTF TGTGCCAGCAGAGGGGTCCCCTCACTTTATGGCTACACCTTC
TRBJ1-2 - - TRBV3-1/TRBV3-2 CASSQEQGSYGYTF TGTGCCAGCAGCCAAGAGCAGGGTAGCTATGGCTACACCTTC
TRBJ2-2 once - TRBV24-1 CATSDIGRGSTNTGELFF TGTGCCACCAGTGATATTGGGAGGGGGAGCACGAACACCGGGGAGCTGTTTTTT
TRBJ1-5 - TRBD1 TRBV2 CASRTGGTYSNQPQHF TGTGCCAGCCGGACAGGGGGAACGTATAGCAATCAGCCCCAGCATTTT
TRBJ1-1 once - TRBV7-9 CASSLGASVVEAFF TGTGCCAGCAGCTTAGGGGCTTCCGTCGTTGAAGCTTTCTTT
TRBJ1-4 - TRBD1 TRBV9 CASSGTGDTNEKLFF TGTGCCAGCAGCGGAACAGGGGACACTAATGAAAAACTGTTTTTT
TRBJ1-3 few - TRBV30 CAWSFGDNTIYF TGTGCCTGGAGTTTCGGAGACAACACCATATATTTT
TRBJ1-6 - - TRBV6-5 CASRLRARYPSPLHF TGTGCCAGCAGACTACGAGCTAGGTATCCGTCACCCCTCCACTTT
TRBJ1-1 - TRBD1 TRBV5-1 CASSPTGARNTEAFF TGCGCCAGCAGCCCCACAGGGGCCCGAAACACTGAAGCTTTCTTT
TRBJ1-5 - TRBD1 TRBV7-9 CASSSDRDGQPQHF TGTGCCAGCAGTTCTGACAGGGATGGTCAGCCCCAGCATTTT
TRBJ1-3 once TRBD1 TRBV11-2 CASSPGQGGLQRLGNTIYF TGTGCCAGCAGCCCTGGACAGGGGGGATTACAAAGACTTGGAAACACCATATATTTT
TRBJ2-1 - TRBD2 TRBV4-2 CASSPEMTGGGYNEQFF TGTGCCAGCAGCCCCGAAATGACCGGGGGGGGCTACAATGAGCAGTTCTTC
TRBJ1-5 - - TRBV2 CASSVEAGMSNQPQHF TGTGCCAGCAGTGTTGAGGCAGGGATGAGCAATCAGCCCCAGCATTTT
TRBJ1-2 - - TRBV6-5 CASRINAGGYTF TGTGCCAGCAGGATCAACGCTGGCGGCTACACCTTC
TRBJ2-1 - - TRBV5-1 CASSPTGLPNEQFF TGCGCCAGCAGCCCCACGGGACTCCCTAATGAGCAGTTCTTC
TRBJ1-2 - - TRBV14 CASSPGSRGSNYGYTF TGTGCCAGCAGCCCTGGTTCGCGGGGATCTAACTATGGCTACACCTTC
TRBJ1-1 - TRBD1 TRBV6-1 CASSESNRGSTEAFF TGTGCCAGCAGTGAAAGTAACAGGGGGAGCACTGAAGCTTTCTTT
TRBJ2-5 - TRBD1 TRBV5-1 CASSLGQGLQETQYF TGCGCCAGCAGCTTGGGACAGGGCCTACAAGAGACCCAGTACTTC
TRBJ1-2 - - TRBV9 CASSPKGRGGFYGYTF TGTGCCAGCAGCCCGAAAGGGCGCGGGGGATTCTATGGCTACACCTTC